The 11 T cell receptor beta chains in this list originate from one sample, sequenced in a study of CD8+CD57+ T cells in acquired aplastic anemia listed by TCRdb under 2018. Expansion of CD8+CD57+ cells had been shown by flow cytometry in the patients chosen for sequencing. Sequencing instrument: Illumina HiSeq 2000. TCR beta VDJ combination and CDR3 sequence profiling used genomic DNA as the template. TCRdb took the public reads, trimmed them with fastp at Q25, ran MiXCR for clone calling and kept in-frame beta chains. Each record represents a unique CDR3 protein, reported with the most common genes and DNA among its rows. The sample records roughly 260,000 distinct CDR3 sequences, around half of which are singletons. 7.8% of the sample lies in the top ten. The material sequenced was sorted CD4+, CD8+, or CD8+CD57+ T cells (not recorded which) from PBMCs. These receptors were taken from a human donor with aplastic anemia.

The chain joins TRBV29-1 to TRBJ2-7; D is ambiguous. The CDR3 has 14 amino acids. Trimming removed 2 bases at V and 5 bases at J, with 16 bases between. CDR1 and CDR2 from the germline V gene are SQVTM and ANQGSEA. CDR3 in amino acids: CSVEIRATGDEQYF. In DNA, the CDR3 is TGCAGCGTTGAAATCCGGGCCACGGGCGACGAGCAGTACTTC.

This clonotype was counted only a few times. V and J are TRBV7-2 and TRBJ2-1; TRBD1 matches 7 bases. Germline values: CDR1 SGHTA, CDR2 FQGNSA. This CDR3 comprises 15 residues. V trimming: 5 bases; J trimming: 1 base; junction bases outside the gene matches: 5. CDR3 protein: CASSTGVGSYNEQFF. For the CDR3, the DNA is TGTGCCAGCAGCACAGGGGTCGGTTCCTACAATGAGCAGTTCTTC. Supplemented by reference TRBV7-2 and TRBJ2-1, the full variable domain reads GAGVSQSPSNKVTEKGKDVELRCDPISGHTALYWYRQSLGQGLEFLIYFQGNSAPDKSGLPSDRFSAERTGGSVSTLTIQRTQQEDSAVYLCASSTGVGSYNEQFFGPGTRLTVL.

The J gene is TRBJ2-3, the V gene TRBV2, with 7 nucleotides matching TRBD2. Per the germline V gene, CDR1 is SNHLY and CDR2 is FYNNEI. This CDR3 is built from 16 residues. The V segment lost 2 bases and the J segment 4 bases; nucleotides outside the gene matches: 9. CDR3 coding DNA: TGTGCCAGCAGTGAACATGGGCGGGAGTTGTCAGATACGCAGTATTTT. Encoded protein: CASSEHGRELSDTQYF.

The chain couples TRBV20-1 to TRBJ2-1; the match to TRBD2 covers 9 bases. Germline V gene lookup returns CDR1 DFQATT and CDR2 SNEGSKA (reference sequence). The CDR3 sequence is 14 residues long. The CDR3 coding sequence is TGCACTGTAGTTAGCGGGGGCCGGTACAATGAGCAGTTCTTC. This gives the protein CTVVSGGRYNEQFF.

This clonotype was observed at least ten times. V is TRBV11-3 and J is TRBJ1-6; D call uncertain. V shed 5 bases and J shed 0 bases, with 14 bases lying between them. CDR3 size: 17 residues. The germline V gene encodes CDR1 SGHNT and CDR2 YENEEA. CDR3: CASSGIGTTSYNSPLHF. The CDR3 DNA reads TGTGCCAGCAGCGGAATCGGTACAACCTCCTATAATTCACCCCTCCACTTT.

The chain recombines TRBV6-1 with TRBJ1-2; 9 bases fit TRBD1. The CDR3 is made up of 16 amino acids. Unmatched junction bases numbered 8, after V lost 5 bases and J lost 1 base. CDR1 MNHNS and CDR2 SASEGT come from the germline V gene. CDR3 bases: TGTGCCAGCAGTCCTTCCGGGACAGGGAATAACTATGGCTACACCTTC. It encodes CASSPSGTGNNYGYTF.

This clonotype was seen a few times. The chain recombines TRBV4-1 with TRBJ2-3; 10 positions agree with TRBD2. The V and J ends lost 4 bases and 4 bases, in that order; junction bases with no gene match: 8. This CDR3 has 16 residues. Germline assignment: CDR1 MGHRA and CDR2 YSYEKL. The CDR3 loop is CASSLQRGGGADTQYF. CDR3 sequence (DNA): TGCGCCAGCAGCCTCCAGCGGGGGGGCGGGGCAGATACGCAGTATTTT.

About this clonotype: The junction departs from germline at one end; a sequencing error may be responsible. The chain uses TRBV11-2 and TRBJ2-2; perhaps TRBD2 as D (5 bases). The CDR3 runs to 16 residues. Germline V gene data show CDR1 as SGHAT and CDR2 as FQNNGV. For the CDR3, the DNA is TGTGCCAGCAGCTTAGATTCTAGACGGAACACCGGGGAGCCGTTTTTT. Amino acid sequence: CASSLDSRRNTGEPFF.

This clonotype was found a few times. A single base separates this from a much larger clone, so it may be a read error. As DNA, the CDR3 is TGTGCCAGCAGCGTAGACGTACGGCGCTCTGGAAACACCACATATTTT. It encodes CASSVDVRRSGNTTYF. The chain uses TRBV9 and TRBJ1-3; no clear D gene. The CDR3 runs to 16 residues. Germline V gene data show CDR1 as SGDLS and CDR2 as YYNGEE.

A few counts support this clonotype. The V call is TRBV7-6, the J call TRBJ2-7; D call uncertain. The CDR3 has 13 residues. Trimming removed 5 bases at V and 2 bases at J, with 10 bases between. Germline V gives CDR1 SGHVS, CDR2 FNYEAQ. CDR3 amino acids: CASSRHTAYEQYF. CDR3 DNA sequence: TGTGCCAGCAGCCGCCATACGGCCTACGAGCAGTACTTC.

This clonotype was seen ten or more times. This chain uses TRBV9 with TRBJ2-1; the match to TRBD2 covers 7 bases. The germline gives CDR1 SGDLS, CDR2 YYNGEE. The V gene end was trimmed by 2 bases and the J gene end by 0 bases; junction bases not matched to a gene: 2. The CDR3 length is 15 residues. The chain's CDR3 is CASSVGGGSYNEQFF. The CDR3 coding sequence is TGTGCCAGCAGCGTGGGCGGGGGCTCCTACAATGAGCAGTTCTTC. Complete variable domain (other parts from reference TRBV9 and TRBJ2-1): DSGVTQTPKHLITATGQRVTLRCSPRSGDLSVYWYQQSLDQGLQFLIQYYNGEERAKGNILERFSAQQFPDLHSELNLSSLELGDSALYFCASSVGGGSYNEQFFGPGTRLTVL.